This entry lists 19 T cell receptor beta chains sequenced from one sample in a study of blood T cell repertoires in COVID-19. Sequencing was performed with immunoSEQ multiplex PCR; in TCRdb, only in-frame clones are kept and a portion is missing. The sample has a few hundred thousand clones, 80% to 90% seen once. Sample: peripheral blood. The receptors here all came from a man in his thirties or forties who had recovered from COVID-19.

The V and J genes are TRBV10-3 and TRBJ2-3; maybe TRBD1 (6 bases). The ends were cut back, 6 bases at V and 0 bases at J, with 13 bases in the middle. Germline CDR1 ENHRY, CDR2 SYGVKD. The CDR3 contains 15 residues. DNA for the CDR3: TGTGCCATCAGCCCGGACAGCTCTAGCACAGATACGCAGTATTTT. Residues: CAISPDSSSTDTQYF.

This chain uses TRBV27 with TRBJ2-7, with D unclear. The CDR3 length is 13 residues. CDR1 and CDR2 from the germline V gene are MNHEY and SMNVEV (reference sequence). The V end was cut by 8 bases, the J end by 5 bases, with 16 bases between. As DNA, the CDR3 is TGTGCCAGCCGCCCAGTTTACCCCGACGAGCAGTACTTC. It codes for CASRPVYPDEQYF.

The chain links TRBV4-3 to TRBJ1-2; 11 bases agree with TRBD1. Germline loops: CDR1 LGHNA, CDR2 YSLEER. The CDR3 is 15 residues long. Germline trimming cut 4 bases from V and 4 bases from J; bases unmatched to any gene: 5. In DNA form, the CDR3 reads TGCGCCAGCAGCCGGCGGGACAGGGGGACCTATGGCTACACCTTC. As protein: CASSRRDRGTYGYTF.

CDR3 nucleotide sequence: TGTGCCAGCAGCCATGGGACAGGGAACACTGAAGCTTTCTTT. Its protein product is CASSHGTGNTEAFF. The chain couples TRBV5-6 to TRBJ1-1; 8 nucleotides line up with TRBD1. After removal of 4 bases from V and 1 base from J, the junction contained 3 bases not matched to a gene. In germline, CDR1 is SGHDT, CDR2 YYEEEE. This CDR3 contains 14 residues. The full variable domain, its missing parts supplied by reference TRBV5-6 and TRBJ1-1, is DAGVTQSPTHLIKTRGQQVTLRCSPKSGHDTVSWYQQALGQGPQFIFQYYEEEERQRGNFPDRFSGHQFPNYSSELNVNALLLGDSALYLCASSHGTGNTEAFFGQGTRLTVV.

The chain has TRBV6-5 and TRBJ1-2; D unclear. This CDR3 comprises 13 residues. CDR1 and CDR2 (germline): MNHEY, SVGAGI. V shed 0 bases and J shed 4 bases, with 6 bases lying between them. The DNA of the CDR3 is TGTGCCAGCAGTTACTCTACTGCCTATGGCTACACCTTC. This translates into CASSYSTAYGYTF.

This chain links TRBV15 with TRBJ2-7; no clear D. Trimming took off 0 bases at V and 5 bases at J, with 8 bases between the two ends. CDR3 length equals 13 residues. Per the germline V gene, CDR1 is LNHNV and CDR2 is YYDKDF (reference sequence). Here the CDR3 reads CATSRDRGDEQYF. CDR3 DNA sequence: TGTGCCACCAGCAGAGATCGAGGAGACGAGCAGTACTTC.

This rearrangement joins TRBV2 to TRBJ2-2; tentatively, D is TRBD2 (7 bases). The CDR3 contains 14 residues. Trimming removed 8 bases from V and 2 bases from J, with 12 bases in between. The germline V gene has CDR1 SNHLY and CDR2 FYNNEI. The CDR3 loop is CASYRGANTGELFF. Here the CDR3 DNA reads TGTGCCAGCTATCGGGGGGCTAACACCGGGGAGCTGTTTTTT.

This clone has a single count. The chain joins TRBV7-2 to TRBJ2-7; D unresolved. Germline CDR1 is SGHTA and CDR2 is FQGNSA. The CDR3 extends over 14 amino acids. Between the trimmed V and J ends, which lost 0 bases and 2 bases, there was a span of 8 bases. CDR3 amino acids: CASSLARYAYEQYF. The CDR3 DNA reads TGTGCCAGCAGCTTAGCGCGGTACGCCTACGAGCAGTACTTC.

This clone was detected a few times. The V and J genes are TRBV12-3 or TRBV12-4 and TRBJ1-1; weak D call: TRBD1 (6 bases). V lost 9 bases and J lost 11, with 19 bases in between. This CDR3 is 12 amino acids long. In DNA, the CDR3 is TGTGCCAGTTCAGGGGACAAACACGGGGCTTTCTTT. It specifies CASSGDKHGAFF.

The chain joins TRBV6-5 to TRBJ2-3, with TRBD1 matching over 10 bases. The V segment lost 8 bases and the J segment 7 bases; nucleotides outside the gene matches: 6. The CDR3 extends over 13 amino acids. CDR1 and CDR2 (germline): MNHEY, SVGAGI. CDR3 region: CASGGTGENTQYF. CDR3 coding DNA: TGTGCCAGCGGAGGGACAGGGGAAAATACGCAGTATTTT.

This chain joins TRBV3-1 (or the pseudogene TRBV3-2) and TRBJ2-5; 8 bases are a match to TRBD2. Germline-derived CDR1 and CDR2 are LGHDT and YNNKEL (reference sequence). The CDR3 has 14 amino acids. With 3 bases clipped from V and 4 bases from J, the junction kept 4 bases outside the gene matches. CDR3 nucleotides: TGTGCCAGCAGCCAGGCGGGGGGCGGAGAGACCCAGTACTTC. Translation gives CASSQAGGGETQYF.

This clone was detected a few times. This rearrangement joins TRBV5-5 to TRBJ1-1; D is uncertain. V gave up 4 bases and J gave up 0 bases, with 7 bases separating them. Germline CDR1 and CDR2: SGHKS and YYEKEE (reference sequence). This CDR3 region has 13 residues. CDR3 DNA: TGTGCCAGCAGCCCGGGATTGAACACTGAAGCTTTCTTT. This sequence encodes CASSPGLNTEAFF. Combining the CDR3 with reference TRBV5-5 and TRBJ1-1 gives the whole variable domain DAGVTQSPTHLIKTRGQQVTLRCSPISGHKSVSWYQQVLGQGPQFIFQYYEKEERGRGNFPDRFSARQFPNYSSELNVNALLLGDSALYLCASSPGLNTEAFFGQGTRLTVV.

The chain is built from TRBV7-2 and TRBJ2-4; 8 bases line up with TRBD2. The CDR3 extends over 16 amino acids. Germline V CDR1 and CDR2: SGHTA, FQGNSA. J was trimmed by 1 base and V by 7 bases; bases with no gene match: 9. The CDR3: CASTGGEVDAKNIQYF. The CDR3 DNA reads as TGTGCCAGCACCGGGGGGGAGGTGGATGCCAAAAACATTCAGTACTTC.

The genes are TRBV6-5 and TRBJ2-5; maybe TRBD2 (7 bases). The CDR3 consists of 14 residues. Germline CDR1 MNHEY, CDR2 SVGAGI. The V and J ends lost 10 bases and 5 bases respectively, with 20 bases between them. CDR3 loop: CAIQGRGGTETQYF. As DNA, the CDR3 is TGTGCCATCCAGGGTAGGGGGGGCACGGAGACCCAGTACTTC.

V gene TRBV7-2 combines with J gene TRBJ1-1; D gene ambiguous. Germline V gene data show CDR1 as SGHTA and CDR2 as FQGNSA. The CDR3 covers 13 residues. Trimming removed 2 bases from V and 1 base from J, with 5 bases in between. The chain's CDR3 is CASSLNTNTEAFF. CDR3 coding DNA: TGTGCCAGCAGCTTAAACACGAACACTGAAGCTTTCTTT.

The rearrangement joins TRBV19 to TRBJ2-3, with a possible D match to TRBD2 (6 bases). CDR3 size: 16 residues. Germline lookup yields CDR1 LNHDA and CDR2 SQIVND (reference sequence). V lost 3 bases to trimming and J lost 4 bases, with 17 bases between them. CDR3: CASSMRSAVAADTQYF. CDR3 DNA: TGTGCCAGTAGTATGAGGTCAGCTGTAGCGGCAGATACGCAGTATTTT.

This sequence joins TRBV4-2 and TRBJ2-2, with 10 positions matching TRBD1. The germline CDR1 and CDR2 sequences are LGHNA and YNFKEQ. The CDR3 loop spans 17 amino acids. Losses at the gene ends were 5 bases for V and 0 bases for J; bases not matched to a gene: 6. DNA for the CDR3: TGTGCCAGCAGCACGCGACAGGGGGCCACGAACACCGGGGAGCTGTTTTTT. Its translation: CASSTRQGATNTGELFF.

This clone was picked up one time. The chain employs TRBV7-2 and TRBJ1-2, with TRBD1 identical over 8 bases. Germline V gene data show CDR1 as SGHTA and CDR2 as FQGNSA. V lost 5 bases, J lost 4 bases, and 6 bases stayed unmatched. The length of the CDR3 is 14 residues. This CDR3 is CASSPDRAAYGYTF. Written as DNA, the CDR3 is TGTGCCAGCAGCCCGGACAGGGCTGCCTATGGCTACACCTTC.

This chain uses TRBV11-2 with TRBJ1-1; unclear D gene. The CDR3 sequence is 14 residues long. In germline, CDR1 is SGHAT, CDR2 FQNNGV. Trimming removed 7 bases at V and 7 bases at J, with 19 bases between. The CDR3 DNA follows: TGTGCCAGCATTCCCCGCGGCGGGTTCAGTGAAGCTTTCTTT. This gives the protein CASIPRGGFSEAFF.